These T cell receptor beta chains were read from a single sample in a study of post-analysis software for immune sequencing data. MiXCR, applied by TCRdb to the PCR reads, yields one record per CDR3 protein. The sample lists roughly 800,000 distinct CDR3 sequences, 40% to 55% occurring once. Sequencing was done on a sample of blood. Receptor source: a girl aged 5-17 years with multiple sclerosis. Each CDR3 is given with its conserved first and last residue. A D gene is named only where the DNA matches it firmly. Some rows mark clone size as missing; the rest say once, few, many or name a class of expanded clone.

abundance	v_gene	d_gene	j_gene	CDR3nt	CDR3aa
few	TRBV12-3/TRBV12-4	TRBD2	TRBJ2-3	TGTGCCAGCAGTTTGGGGGAGGGCCCAGATACGCAGTATTTT	CASSLGEGPDTQYF
once	TRBV7-3	TRBD2	TRBJ2-1	TGTGCCAGCAGCTTAACAGCTCCGGGGGGTTCAGATGAGCAGTTCTTC	CASSLTAPGGSDEQFF
.	TRBV27	.	TRBJ2-3	TGTGCCAGCAGTTTAACTAGAATTGGGACAGATACGCAGTATTTT	CASSLTRIGTDTQYF
.	TRBV4-3	.	TRBJ1-1	TGCGCCAGCAGCTCAGACAACATGAACACTGAAGCTTTCTTT	CASSSDNMNTEAFF
few	TRBV20-1	TRBD2	TRBJ2-5	TGCAGTGCTGTTTCCGGGACTAGCGGGAGTGGTAAGACCCAGTACTTC	CSAVSGTSGSGKTQYF
few	TRBV19	TRBD1	TRBJ1-5	TGTGCCAGCAACAACGGCCTCGACAGGGGCGGTCAGCCCCAGCATTTT	CASNNGLDRGGQPQHF
.	TRBV4-2	TRBD2	TRBJ2-1	TGTGCCAGCAGCCAAGTCTTTGGGACGACTAGCGGACGTTACAATGAGCAGTTCTTC	CASSQVFGTTSGRYNEQFF
.	TRBV4-3	.	TRBJ1-3	TGCGCCAGCAGCCAAGATAAAAGGGGAAGAAACACCATATATTTT	CASSQDKRGRNTIYF
.	TRBV7-9	TRBD2	TRBJ2-1	TGTGCCAGCAGCCCGCTTGCTAGCGGTGTCGGTGAGCAGTTCTTC	CASSPLASGVGEQFF
.	TRBV24-1	TRBD2	TRBJ2-1	TGTGCCACCAGTGCAGGACTAGACGTTGAGCAGTTCTTC	CATSAGLDVEQFF
.	TRBV12-3/TRBV12-4	.	TRBJ2-1	TGTGCCAGCAGTCTAGGGGGACTCCTCAATGAGCAGTTCTTC	CASSLGGLLNEQFF
.	TRBV20-1	TRBD2	TRBJ2-1	TGCAGTGCAGCCGGGACTAGCGGGAGAGTGGTCAATGAGCAGTTCTTC	CSAAGTSGRVVNEQFF
few	TRBV20-1	.	TRBJ2-7	TGCAGTGCTAGTCCAGCGCAGGACTACGAGCAGTACTTC	CSASPAQDYEQYF
.	TRBV6-5	.	TRBJ1-1	TGTGCCAGCAGTTACTCTGGGTTAAAGTTGAACACTGAAGCTTTCTTT	CASSYSGLKLNTEAFF
.	TRBV29-1	.	TRBJ2-7	TGCAGCGCGCTCGGGACTGACCACTACGAGCAGTACTTC	CSALGTDHYEQYF
.	TRBV10-3	TRBD2	TRBJ2-5	TGTGCCACCCGGACTAGCGGGGAAGAGACCCAGTACTTC	CATRTSGEETQYF
.	TRBV6-1	.	TRBJ2-3	TGTGCCAGCGTTGCCAAAATGAACACAGATACGCAGTATTTT	CASVAKMNTDTQYF
.	TRBV25-1	.	TRBJ2-7	TGTGCCAGCAGTGAAGGGTACCTCCGCGAGCAGTACTTC	CASSEGYLREQYF
few	TRBV27	.	TRBJ2-1	TGTGCCAGCAGTTTAGTAAGGGGCAATGAGCAGTTCTTC	CASSLVRGNEQFF
.	TRBV7-9	.	TRBJ1-2	TGTGTCAGCAGCCTTGGTGCGGGGTCCCTCTATGGCTACACCTTC	CVSSLGAGSLYGYTF
.	TRBV7-9	.	TRBJ1-1	TGTGCCACCTCGAGGGGGTACACTGAAGCTTTCTTT	CATSRGYTEAFF
.	TRBV11-1	.	TRBJ2-6	TGTGCCAGCAGTTCCGGCGTCCTAAAGGGCAGGTCTGTCTCCGGGGCCAACGTCCTGACTTTC	CASSSGVLKGRSVSGANVLTF
.	TRBV5-4	.	TRBJ2-5	TGTGCCAGCAGCTCTCCAGGACTACCAGAGACCCAGTACTTC	CASSSPGLPETQYF
few	TRBV2	TRBD2	TRBJ2-5	TGTGCCAGCAAAAGCCTAGCGGGAGGTCAAGAGACCCAGTACTTC	CASKSLAGGQETQYF
once	TRBV7-2	.	TRBJ2-1	TGTGCCAGCAGCTTAGTTTTCGGGGGCATCTACAATGAGCAGTTCTTC	CASSLVFGGIYNEQFF
.	TRBV10-3	.	TRBJ2-7	TGTGCCAGTCTGACAGAAGGAGCCTACGAGCAGTACTTC	CASLTEGAYEQYF